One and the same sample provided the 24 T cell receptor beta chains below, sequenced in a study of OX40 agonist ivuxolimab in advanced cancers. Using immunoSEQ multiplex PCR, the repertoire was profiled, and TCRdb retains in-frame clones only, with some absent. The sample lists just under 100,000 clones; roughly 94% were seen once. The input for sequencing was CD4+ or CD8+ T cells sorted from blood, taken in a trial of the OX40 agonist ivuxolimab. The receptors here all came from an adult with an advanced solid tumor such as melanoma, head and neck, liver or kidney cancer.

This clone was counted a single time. The CDR3 region is CASSLKSRGNEQYF. CDR3 nucleotide sequence: TGTGCCAGCAGCTTAAAATCGCGTGGGAACGAGCAGTACTTC. The rearrangement uses TRBV7-6 and TRBJ2-7; D is ambiguous. The germline V gene encodes CDR1 SGHVS and CDR2 FNYEAQ. The CDR3 is 14 residues long. Trimming took off 2 bases at V and 5 bases at J, with 13 bases between the two ends.

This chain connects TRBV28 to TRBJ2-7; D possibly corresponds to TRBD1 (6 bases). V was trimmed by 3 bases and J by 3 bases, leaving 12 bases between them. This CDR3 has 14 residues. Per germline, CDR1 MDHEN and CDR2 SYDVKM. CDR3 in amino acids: CASSLGPRGYEQYF. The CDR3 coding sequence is TGTGCCAGCAGTTTGGGACCCAGGGGCTACGAGCAGTACTTC. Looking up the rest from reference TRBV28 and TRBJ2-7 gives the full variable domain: DVKVTQSSRYLVKRTGEKVFLECVQDMDHENMFWYRQDPGLGLRLIYFSYDVKMKEKGDIPEGYSVSREKKERFSLILESASTNQTSMYLCASSLGPRGYEQYFGPGTRLTVT.

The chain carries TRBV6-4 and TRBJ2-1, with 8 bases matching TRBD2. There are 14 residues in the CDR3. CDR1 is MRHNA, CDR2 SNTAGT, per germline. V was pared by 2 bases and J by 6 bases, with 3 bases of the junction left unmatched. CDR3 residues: CASSDGGRSNEQFF. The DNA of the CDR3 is TGTGCCAGCAGTGACGGCGGGAGGAGCAATGAGCAGTTCTTC.

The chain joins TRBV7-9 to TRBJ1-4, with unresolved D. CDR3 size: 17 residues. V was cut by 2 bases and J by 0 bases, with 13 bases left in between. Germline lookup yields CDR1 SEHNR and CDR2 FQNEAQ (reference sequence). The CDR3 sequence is CASSLNGRTATNEKLFF. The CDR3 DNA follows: TGTGCCAGCAGCTTAAATGGCAGGACTGCAACTAATGAAAAACTGTTTTTT. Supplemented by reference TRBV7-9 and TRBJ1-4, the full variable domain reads DTGVSQNPRHKITKRGQNVTFRCDPISEHNRLYWYRQTLGQGPEFLTYFQNEAQLEKSRLLSDRFSAERPKGSFSTLEIQRTEQGDSAMYLCASSLNGRTATNEKLFFGSGTQLSVL.

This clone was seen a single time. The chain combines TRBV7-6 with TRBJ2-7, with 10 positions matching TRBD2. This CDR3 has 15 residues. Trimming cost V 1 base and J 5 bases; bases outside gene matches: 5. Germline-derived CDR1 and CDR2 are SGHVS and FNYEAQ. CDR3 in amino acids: CASSLGLAGDNEQYF. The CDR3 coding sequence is TGTGCCAGCAGCTTAGGTCTAGCGGGAGACAACGAGCAGTACTTC.

The CDR3 region is CASSLVAGGYTF. The CDR3 DNA reads as TGCGCCAGCAGCTTGGTTGCAGGCGGCTACACCTTC. The chain combines TRBV5-1 with TRBJ1-2; D remains unclear. Germline assignment: CDR1 SGHRS and CDR2 YFSETQ. The CDR3 is 12 amino acids. The ends were cut back, 0 bases at V and 8 bases at J, with 8 bases in the middle.

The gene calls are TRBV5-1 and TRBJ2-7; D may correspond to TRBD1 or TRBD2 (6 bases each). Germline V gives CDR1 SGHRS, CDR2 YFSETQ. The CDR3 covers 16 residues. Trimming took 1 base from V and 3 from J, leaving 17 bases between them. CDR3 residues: CASSLWGAGTYYEQYF. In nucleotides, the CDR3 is TGCGCCAGCAGCTTGTGGGGGGCGGGGACCTACTACGAGCAGTACTTC.

The CDR3 bases are TGCGCCAGCAGCCAAGTTGGCGGGAGCACAGATACGCAGTATTTT. It yields the protein CASSQVGGSTDTQYF. This chain joins TRBV4-3 and TRBJ2-3, with TRBD2 as a possible D gene (5 bases). With 1 base removed from V and 0 bases from J, the gap between germline ends came to 8 bases. From germline, CDR1 is LGHNA and CDR2 YSLEER. The CDR3 covers 15 residues.

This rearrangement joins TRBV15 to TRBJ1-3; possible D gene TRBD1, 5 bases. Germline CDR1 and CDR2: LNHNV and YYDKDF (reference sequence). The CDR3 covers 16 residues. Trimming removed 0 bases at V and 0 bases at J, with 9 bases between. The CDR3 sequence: CATSREGVRSGNTIYF. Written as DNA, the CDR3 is TGTGCCACCAGCAGAGAAGGGGTCCGCTCTGGAAACACCATATATTTT.

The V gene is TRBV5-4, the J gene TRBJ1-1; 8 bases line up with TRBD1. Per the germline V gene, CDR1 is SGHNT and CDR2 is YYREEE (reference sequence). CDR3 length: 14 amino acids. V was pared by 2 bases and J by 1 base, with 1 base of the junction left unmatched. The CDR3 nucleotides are TGTGCCAGCAGCTTTACAGGGGGGAACACTGAAGCTTTCTTT. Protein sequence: CASSFTGGNTEAFF.

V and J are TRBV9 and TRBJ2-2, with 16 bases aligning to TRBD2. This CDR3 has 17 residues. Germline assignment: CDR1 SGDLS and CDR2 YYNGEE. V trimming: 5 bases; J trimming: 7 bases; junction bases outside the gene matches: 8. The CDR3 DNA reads TGTGCCAGCAGTTCGGGACTAGCGGGAGGGCACGGCGGGGAGCTGTTTTTT. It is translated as CASSSGLAGGHGGELFF.

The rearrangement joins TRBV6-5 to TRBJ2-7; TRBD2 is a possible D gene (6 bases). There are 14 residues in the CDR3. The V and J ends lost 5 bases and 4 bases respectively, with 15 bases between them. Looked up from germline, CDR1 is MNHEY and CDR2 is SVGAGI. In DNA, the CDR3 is TGTGCCAGCAGTCCCGGGGTAGCGGAGTACGAGCAGTACTTC. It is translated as CASSPGVAEYEQYF.

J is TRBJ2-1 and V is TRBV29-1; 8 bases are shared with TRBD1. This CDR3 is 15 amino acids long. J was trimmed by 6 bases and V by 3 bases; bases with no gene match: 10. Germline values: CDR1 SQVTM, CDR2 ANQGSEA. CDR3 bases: TGCAGCGTTGACCCTCCCCGGACAGGGTCCAATGAGCAGTTCTTC. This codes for CSVDPPRTGSNEQFF.

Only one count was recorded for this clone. The CDR3 sequence: CASSVGGTMGSPLHF. For the CDR3, the DNA is TGTGCCAGCAGCGTGGGGGGGACAATGGGTTCACCCCTCCACTTT. This chain links TRBV9 with TRBJ1-6; possibly TRBD1 for D (6 bases). Germline CDR1 SGDLS, CDR2 YYNGEE. V dropped 2 bases and J dropped 9 bases, with 15 bases sitting between them. This CDR3 has 15 amino acids.

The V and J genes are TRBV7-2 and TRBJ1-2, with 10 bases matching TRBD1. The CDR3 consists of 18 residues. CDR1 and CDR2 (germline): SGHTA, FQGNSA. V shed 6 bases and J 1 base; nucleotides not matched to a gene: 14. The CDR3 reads CASSLSRDRGPINYGYTF. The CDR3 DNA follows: TGTGCCAGCAGTTTGTCCCGGGACAGGGGTCCCATTAACTATGGCTACACCTTC.

CDR3 region: CASSLVGIGQANTEAFF. CDR3 nucleotide sequence: TGCGCCAGCAGCTTGGTCGGAATCGGACAGGCGAACACTGAAGCTTTCTTT. The chain links TRBV5-1 to TRBJ1-1; the match to TRBD1 covers 7 bases. The V gene's germline CDR1 is SGHRS and CDR2 YFSETQ. The CDR3 totals 17 residues. Germline trimming cut 0 bases from V and 1 base from J; bases unmatched to any gene: 9.

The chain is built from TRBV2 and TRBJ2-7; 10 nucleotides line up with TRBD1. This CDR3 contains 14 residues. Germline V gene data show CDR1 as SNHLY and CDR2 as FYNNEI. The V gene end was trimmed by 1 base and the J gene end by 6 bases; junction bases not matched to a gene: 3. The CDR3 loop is CASSEGWTGGEQYF. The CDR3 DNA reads TGTGCCAGCAGTGAAGGCTGGACAGGGGGCGAGCAGTACTTC.

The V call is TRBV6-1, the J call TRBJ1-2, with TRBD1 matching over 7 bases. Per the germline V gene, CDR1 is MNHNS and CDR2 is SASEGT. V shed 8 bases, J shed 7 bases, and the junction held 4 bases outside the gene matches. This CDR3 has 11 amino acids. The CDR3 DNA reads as TGTGCCAGCCTCTGGACAGGTGGCTACACCTTC. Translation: CASLWTGGYTF.

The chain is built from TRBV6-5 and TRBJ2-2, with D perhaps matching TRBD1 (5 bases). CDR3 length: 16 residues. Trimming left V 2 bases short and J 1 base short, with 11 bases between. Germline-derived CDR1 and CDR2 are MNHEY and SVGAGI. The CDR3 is CASSYRPTGNTGELFF. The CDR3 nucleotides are TGTGCCAGCAGTTACCGACCAACAGGGAACACCGGGGAGCTGTTTTTT.

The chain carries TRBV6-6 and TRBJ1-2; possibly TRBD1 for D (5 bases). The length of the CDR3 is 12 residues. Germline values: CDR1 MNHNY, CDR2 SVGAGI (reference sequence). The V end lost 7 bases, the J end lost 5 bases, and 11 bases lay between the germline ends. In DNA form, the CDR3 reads TGTGCCAGCACCCCCGGGGGATATGGCTACACCTTC. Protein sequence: CASTPGGYGYTF.

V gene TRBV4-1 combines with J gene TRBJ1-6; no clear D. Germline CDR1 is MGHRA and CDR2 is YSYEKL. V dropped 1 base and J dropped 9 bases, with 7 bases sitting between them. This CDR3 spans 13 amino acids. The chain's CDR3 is CASSQAGASPLHF. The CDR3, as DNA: TGCGCCAGCAGCCAAGCAGGCGCTTCACCCCTCCACTTT.

CDR3 amino acids: CASSLDYPLYEQYF. The CDR3 DNA is TGTGCCAGCAGCTTAGACTATCCGCTCTACGAGCAGTACTTC. J is TRBJ2-7 and V is TRBV11-3; D gene unclear. The CDR3 loop spans 14 amino acids. V was clipped by 0 bases and J by 3 bases, with 9 bases between them. Germline values: CDR1 SGHNT, CDR2 YENEEA.

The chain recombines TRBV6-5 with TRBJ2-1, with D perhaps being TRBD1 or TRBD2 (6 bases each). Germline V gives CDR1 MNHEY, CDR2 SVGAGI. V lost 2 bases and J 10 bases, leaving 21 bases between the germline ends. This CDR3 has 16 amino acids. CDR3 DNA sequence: TGTGCCAGCAGTTACGAGGGGGGAGGTGCCAAGCGGGAGCAGTTCTTC. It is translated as CASSYEGGGAKREQFF.

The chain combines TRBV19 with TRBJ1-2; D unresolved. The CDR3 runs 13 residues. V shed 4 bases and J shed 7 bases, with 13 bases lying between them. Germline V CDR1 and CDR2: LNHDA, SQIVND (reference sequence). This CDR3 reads CASSTSTAFGYTF. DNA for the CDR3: TGTGCCAGTAGTACATCGACCGCCTTTGGCTACACCTTC.